The 25 T cell receptor beta chains listed next were all sequenced from one sample in a study of cytomegalovirus exposure and HLA in healthy donors. 13 Jbeta primers and 60 Vbeta primers were used for the PCR. Method: immunoSEQ multiplex PCR; TCRdb's copy keeps in-frame clones and lacks some. The table lists about 190,000 clones, 65% to 85% of them singletons, with roughly 1.2% in the top ten. Material for sequencing was PBMCs. All receptors derive from a boy between 2 and 15 years old in good health and CMV-seronegative.

The chain links TRBV4-2 to TRBJ1-2; a possible D gene is TRBD1 (5 bases). Germline CDR1 and CDR2: LGHNA and YNFKEQ. The V gene lost 0 bases and the J gene lost 6 bases, with 14 bases spanning the gap. This CDR3 is built from 15 residues. The CDR3 loop is CASSQEGEELDGYTF. The CDR3, as DNA: TGTGCCAGCAGCCAAGAAGGGGAAGAGCTAGATGGCTACACCTTC.

A note on this clone: The junction differs from germline at one of its ends, possibly a read error. The chain links TRBV4-3 to TRBJ2-3; 8 nucleotides align to TRBD2. Germline loops: CDR1 LGHNA, CDR2 YSLEER. CDR3 length: 16 residues. The CDR3 sequence: CASSQETSDFSDTRYF. In DNA, the CDR3 is TGCGCCAGCAGCCAAGAGACTAGCGATTTTTCAGATACGCGGTATTTT.

The chain combines TRBV5-1 with TRBJ2-5; tentatively, D is TRBD2 (6 bases). Trimming left V 2 bases short and J 5 bases short, with 10 bases between. CDR1 and CDR2 (germline): SGHRS, YFSETQ. This CDR3 is built from 13 residues. The CDR3 bases are TGCGCCAGCAGCTTAGGGGCGGGGGAGACCCAGTACTTC. Protein: CASSLGAGETQYF.

V gene TRBV10-3 combines with J gene TRBJ1-5; D is unresolved. CDR1 is ENHRY, CDR2 SYGVKD, per germline. Trimming removed 8 bases from V and 5 bases from J, with 13 bases in between. The CDR3 is made up of 13 amino acids. CDR3 protein: CAISDTPYQPQHF. The CDR3 DNA follows: TGTGCCATCTCTGACACCCCCTATCAGCCCCAGCATTTT.

The V and J genes are TRBV5-6 and TRBJ1-2; 8 bases match TRBD1. Germline V gene data show CDR1 as SGHDT and CDR2 as YYEEEE. This CDR3 region has 17 residues. The V segment lost 2 bases and the J segment 0 bases; nucleotides outside the gene matches: 9. CDR3 sequence (DNA): TGTGCCAGCAGCTTTTCGACAGGGGTGAGCTCTAACTATGGCTACACCTTC. Its translation: CASSFSTGVSSNYGYTF.

The CDR3 reads CASSTGITEAFF. The CDR3 bases are TGTGCCAGTTCGACAGGCATCACTGAAGCTTTCTTT. The V gene is TRBV19, the J gene TRBJ1-1; a weak D match, TRBD1 (6 bases). CDR3 size: 12 residues. Trimming took off 8 bases at V and 4 bases at J, with 11 bases between the two ends. Looked up from germline, CDR1 is LNHDA and CDR2 is SQIVND (reference sequence).

The chain combines TRBV29-1 with TRBJ2-3, with 13 bases lining up with TRBD2. The germline CDR1 and CDR2 sequences are SQVTM and ANQGSEA. J gave up 4 bases and V 5 bases, and 3 bases lay outside the gene matches. This CDR3 has 14 residues. This CDR3 reads CSVRTSGRSDTQYF. In DNA form, the CDR3 reads TGCAGCGTTAGGACTAGCGGGAGATCAGATACGCAGTATTTT.

The gene calls are TRBV5-4 and TRBJ1-2; TRBD1 is a possible D gene (6 bases). Trimming took off 4 bases at V and 3 bases at J, with 10 bases between the two ends. The CDR3 is 13 amino acids. CDR1 SGHNT and CDR2 YYREEE come from the germline V gene (reference sequence). CDR3 sequence: CASSRDTDYGYTF. CDR3 in DNA: TGTGCCAGCAGCCGGGACACCGACTATGGCTACACCTTC.

The V gene is TRBV7-6, the J gene TRBJ2-5; 13 bases fit TRBD2. The CDR3 loop spans 16 amino acids. Germline CDR1 reads SGHVS; CDR2 reads FNYEAQ. With V trimmed by 5 bases and J by 4 bases, 7 bases remained unmatched. CDR3 amino acids: CASSPAGTSGAETQYF. The CDR3 DNA reads as TGTGCCAGCAGCCCCGCCGGGACTAGCGGGGCAGAGACCCAGTACTTC. Looking up the rest from reference TRBV7-6 and TRBJ2-5 gives the full variable domain: GAGVSQSPRYKVTKRGQDVALRCDPISGHVSLYWYRQALGQGPEFLTYFNYEAQQDKSGLPNDRFSAERPEGSISTLTIQRTEQRDSAMYRCASSPAGTSGAETQYFGPGTRLLVL.

The chain combines TRBV2 with TRBJ2-1, with TRBD2 identical over 8 bases. This CDR3 spans 15 amino acids. Losses at the gene ends were 7 bases for V and 2 bases for J; bases not matched to a gene: 7. The germline gives CDR1 SNHLY, CDR2 FYNNEI. As DNA, the CDR3 is TGTGCCAGCACCGCCCGGACTAGCACCTACAATGAGCAGTTCTTC. Amino acid sequence: CASTARTSTYNEQFF.

The chain combines TRBV23-1 with TRBJ1-1; D unclear. TRBV23-1 is assigned to the ORF class and has an uncertain function. V was trimmed by 4 bases and J by 1 base, leaving 10 bases between them. CDR3 length: 14 residues. This CDR3 is CASSPLPPNTEAFF. DNA of the CDR3: TGCGCCAGCAGTCCCCTCCCCCCGAACACTGAAGCTTTCTTT.

The rearrangement joins TRBV9 to TRBJ2-2; D possibly corresponds to TRBD2 (5 bases). CDR1 and CDR2 (germline): SGDLS, YYNGEE. CDR3 size: 13 residues. V was pared by 4 bases and J by 8 bases, with 12 bases between. CDR3 sequence (DNA): TGTGCCAGCAGCAGAGCGGAAAGGGGGGAGCTGTTTTTT. Translated: CASSRAERGELFF. The variable domain in full, completed from reference TRBV9 and TRBJ2-2, reads DSGVTQTPKHLITATGQRVTLRCSPRSGDLSVYWYQQSLDQGLQFLIQYYNGEERAKGNILERFSAQQFPDLHSELNLSSLELGDSALYFCASSRAERGELFFGEGSRLTVL.

The V call is TRBV29-1, the J call TRBJ2-6; possibly TRBD1 for D (6 bases). Germline V gene data show CDR1 as SQVTM and CDR2 as ANQGSEA. The CDR3 length is 14 residues. The V end lost 7 bases, the J end lost 1 base, and 11 bases lay between the germline ends. The CDR3 region is CSATGTSGANVLTF. CDR3 DNA: TGCAGCGCCACGGGGACATCTGGGGCCAACGTCCTGACTTTC. Combining the CDR3 with reference TRBV29-1 and TRBJ2-6 gives the whole variable domain SAVISQKPSRDICQRGTSLTIQCQVDSQVTMMFWYRQQPGQSLTLIATANQGSEATYESGFVIDKFPISRPNLTFSTLTVSNMSPEDSSIYLCSATGTSGANVLTFGAGSRLTVL.

This chain uses TRBV19 with TRBJ1-5, with 7 bases matching TRBD1. This CDR3 region has 14 residues. Per the germline V gene, CDR1 is LNHDA and CDR2 is SQIVND (reference sequence). The V segment lost 4 bases and the J segment 4 bases; nucleotides outside the gene matches: 4. The CDR3 region has the DNA TGTGCCAGTAGTACCTCAGGGGGAAATCAGCCCCAGCATTTT. Its protein product is CASSTSGGNQPQHF.

In its sample, this clone was seen a few times. V usage is TRBV7-9 and J usage is TRBJ2-7; 8 bases fit TRBD2. V dropped 5 bases and J dropped 3; count of bases not matched to a gene: 12. CDR3 length: 16 amino acids. CDR1 and CDR2 from the germline V gene are SEHNR and FQNEAQ (reference sequence). As DNA, the CDR3 is TGTGCCAGCAGCCTCCCCGCCGGGACTAGTGACTACGAGCAGTACTTC. Translating gives CASSLPAGTSDYEQYF.

J is TRBJ1-4 and V is TRBV30; the D gene is possibly TRBD1 (5 bases). The CDR3 is 12 amino acids. V lost 8 bases to trimming and J lost 7 bases, with 14 bases between them. Germline loops: CDR1 GTSNPN, CDR2 SVGIG (reference sequence). The CDR3 nucleotides read TGTGCCAGCGGGGGAGGGTCTGAAAAACTGTTTTTT. It is translated as CASGGGSEKLFF. Based on the CDR3 plus reference TRBV30 and TRBJ1-4, the full variable domain is SQTIHQWPATLVQPVGSPLSLECTVEGTSNPNLYWYRQAAGRGLQLLFYSVGIGQISSEVPQNLSASRPQDRQFILSSKKLLLSDSGFYLCASGGGSEKLFFGSGTQLSVL.

V gene TRBV20-1 combines with J gene TRBJ2-5; unclear D gene. CDR1 is DFQATT and CDR2 is SNEGSKA in the germline V gene (reference sequence). The CDR3 loop spans 10 amino acids. V was cut by 6 bases and J by 2 bases, with 4 bases left in between. The CDR3 DNA reads TGCAGTGCAGCACAAGAGACCCAGTACTTC. It translates to CSAAQETQYF.

The genes are TRBV27 and TRBJ2-1, with D perhaps TRBD2 (6 bases). The germline gives CDR1 MNHEY, CDR2 SMNVEV (reference sequence). The length of the CDR3 is 12 residues. V was pared by 5 bases and J by 5 bases, with 7 bases between. The CDR3 loop reads CASSPGDNEQFF. The CDR3 DNA sequence: TGTGCCAGCAGTCCGGGAGACAATGAGCAGTTCTTC.

The rearrangement links TRBV9 to TRBJ2-5, with D hard to call. Per the germline V gene, CDR1 is SGDLS and CDR2 is YYNGEE. The V and J ends lost 3 bases and 3 bases respectively, with 9 bases between them. This CDR3 is 13 amino acids long. The CDR3, as DNA: TGTGCCAGCAGCGCCCCCCGCGAAGAGACCCAGTACTTC. Protein sequence: CASSAPREETQYF.

This rearrangement joins TRBV2 to TRBJ2-3, with a tentative D call TRBD2 (6 bases). V lost 2 bases, J lost 1 base, and 13 bases lay in between. CDR3 length equals 16 residues. Germline V lookup: CDR1 SNHLY, CDR2 FYNNEI. The CDR3 loop reads CASSEISWRGTDTQYF. Written as DNA, the CDR3 is TGTGCCAGCAGTGAAATCTCCTGGAGGGGCACAGATACGCAGTATTTT.

V is TRBV19 and J is TRBJ1-6, with 10 bases identical to TRBD1. This CDR3 spans 16 amino acids. Trimming at V came to 3 bases and at J to 13 bases, leaving 12 bases not matched to a gene. Germline V CDR1 and CDR2: LNHDA, SQIVND (reference sequence). CDR3 sequence reads: CASSIPTGGHLAPLHF. CDR3 DNA sequence: TGTGCCAGTAGTATTCCGACAGGGGGCCATCTGGCGCCCCTCCACTTT.

The chain uses TRBV21-1 and TRBJ1-2. TRBV21-1 is tagged as a pseudogene. The CDR3 length is 17 residues. CDR3 region: CASSKGFGSPMDYGYTF. For the CDR3, the DNA is TGTGCCAGCAGCAAAGGGTTCGGGTCCCCAATGGACTATGGCTACACCTTC.

The chain recombines TRBV29-1 with TRBJ2-1; 8 bases match TRBD1. This CDR3 region has 15 residues. From germline, CDR1 is SQVTM and CDR2 ANQGSEA. J lost 3 bases, V lost 5 bases, and 9 bases had no gene match. The CDR3 here is CSVNPTGEIYNEQFF. For the CDR3, the DNA is TGCAGCGTTAACCCGACAGGGGAAATCTACAATGAGCAGTTCTTC.

The gene calls are TRBV7-7 and TRBJ2-2; maybe TRBD2 (5 bases). The CDR3 is 14 amino acids. The V and J ends lost 4 bases and 6 bases respectively, with 12 bases between them. The germline V gene has CDR1 SSHAT and CDR2 FNYEAQ (reference sequence). CDR3 nucleotide sequence: TGTGCCAGCAGCTCGAGGGAGTTTGCCGGGGAGCTGTTTTTT. Its protein product is CASSSREFAGELFF.

This chain uses TRBV29-1 with TRBJ2-5, with 9 bases identical to TRBD2. The germline CDR1 and CDR2 sequences are SQVTM and ANQGSEA. This CDR3 comprises 19 residues. V lost 5 bases, J lost 5 bases, and 24 bases stayed unmatched. CDR3 nucleotides: TGCAGCGTTTCCGTAAAACAGCAGGCTAGCGGGGTTCTGCGGGAGACCCAGTACTTC. Translation: CSVSVKQQASGVLRETQYF.